Each of the 30 T cell receptor beta chains below was sequenced from the same sample in a study of blood T cell repertoires in COVID-19. Produced via immunoSEQ multiplex PCR; TCRdb's table is partial and in-frame only. The repertoire holds tens of thousands of clones, with roughly nine tenths as singletons. The sample comprised peripheral blood. The receptors here all came from a male donor with acute or convalescent COVID-19.

The chain employs TRBV12-3 or TRBV12-4 and TRBJ1-2; D uncertain. V gave up 1 base and J gave up 9 bases, with 9 bases separating them. CDR3 length: 12 amino acids. CDR3 in DNA: TGTGCCAGCAGTTTAGAGAGGGTTAGCTACACCTTC. Translation gives CASSLERVSYTF.

This clone has just a few counts. V gene TRBV5-1 combines with J gene TRBJ1-4, with 10 nucleotides matching TRBD1. Trimming removed 3 bases from V and 7 bases from J; junction bases left unmatched: 0. This CDR3 has 13 residues. Looked up from germline, CDR1 is SGHRS and CDR2 is YFSETQ. CDR3 nucleotide sequence: TGCGCCAGCAGCTGGACAGGGGGTGAAAAACTGTTTTTT. Translated: CASSWTGGEKLFF. The whole variable domain, remainder taken from reference TRBV5-1 and TRBJ1-4, is KAGVTQTPRYLIKTRGQQVTLSCSPISGHRSVSWYQQTPGQGLQFLFEYFSETQRNKGNFPGRFSGRQFSNSRSEMNVSTLELGDSALYLCASSWTGGEKLFFGSGTQLSVL.

The J gene is TRBJ1-4, the V gene TRBV6-5; the match to TRBD1 covers 8 bases. Looked up from germline, CDR1 is MNHEY and CDR2 is SVGAGI. This CDR3 is built from 15 residues. Trimming removed 5 bases from V and 3 bases from J; junction bases left unmatched: 5. The CDR3 bases are TGTGCCAGCAGTAAACTGACAGGGGCTAATGAAAAACTGTTTTTT. It yields the protein CASSKLTGANEKLFF.

The V gene is TRBV18, the J gene TRBJ1-1; the D is unclear. V was shortened by 4 bases and J by 6 bases, with 12 bases between the two germline ends. CDR3 size: 13 residues. Per germline, CDR1 KGHSH and CDR2 LQKENI. The CDR3 loop is CASSLNEGSEAFF. The DNA of the CDR3 is TGTGCCAGCTCACTAAACGAGGGCTCTGAAGCTTTCTTT.

The rearrangement joins TRBV30 to TRBJ1-1; TRBD1 agrees at 8 bases. This CDR3 has 13 amino acids. Germline loops: CDR1 GTSNPN, CDR2 SVGIG (reference sequence). With V trimmed by 5 bases and J by 6 bases, 8 bases remained unmatched. The CDR3 sequence is CAWAGQGTAEAFF. CDR3 sequence (DNA): TGTGCCTGGGCCGGACAGGGAACGGCTGAAGCTTTCTTT.

The chain couples TRBV7-9 to TRBJ1-5; maybe TRBD1 (6 bases). This CDR3 is built from 12 residues. Germline V gives CDR1 SEHNR, CDR2 FQNEAQ (reference sequence). The ends were cut back, 5 bases at V and 5 bases at J, with 7 bases in the middle. The CDR3 DNA follows: TGTGCCAGCAGCCCAGGGGATCAGCCCCAGCATTTT. As protein: CASSPGDQPQHF.

The rearrangement uses TRBV24-1 and TRBJ1-4; 10 bases match TRBD1. The CDR3 has 15 amino acids. Trimming at V came to 3 bases and at J to 7 bases, leaving 4 bases not matched to a gene. Germline CDR1 is KGHDR and CDR2 is SFDVKD. CDR3 bases: TGTGCCACCAGTGATGGCGGGACAGGGGCTGAAAAACTGTTTTTT. Its protein product is CATSDGGTGAEKLFF.

In regard to this clone: This specimen includes other DNA sequences encoding the same CDR3. The CDR3 sequence: CASSQAPGQTYEQYF. The CDR3 DNA follows: TGCGCCAGCAGCCAAGCCCCTGGACAAACTTACGAGCAGTACTTC. The chain couples TRBV4-1 to TRBJ2-7, with D perhaps matching TRBD1 (5 bases). Germline V gene sequence: CDR1 MGHRA, CDR2 YSYEKL. The CDR3 contains 15 residues. V lost 1 base and J lost 4, with 14 bases in between.

The chain links TRBV11-3 to TRBJ1-1, with a possible D match to TRBD1 (6 bases). CDR1 and CDR2 (germline): SGHNT, YENEEA. The CDR3 totals 18 residues. V was pared by 2 bases and J by 4 bases, with 23 bases between. CDR3 coding DNA: TGTGCCAGCAGCTTATTTTGGGGGCCGGTCTGGTCAGGCACTGAAGCTTTCTTT. This sequence encodes CASSLFWGPVWSGTEAFF.

The rearrangement links TRBV5-1 to TRBJ2-7; 10 bases fit TRBD2. This CDR3 contains 15 residues. The V gene's germline CDR1 is SGHRS and CDR2 YFSETQ. The junction had 4 bases not matched to a gene; V was cut back by 3 bases and J by 1 base. The CDR3 nucleotides are TGCGCCAGCAGCTCCCGGACTAGCGGATCCTACGAGCAGTACTTC. It specifies CASSSRTSGSYEQYF.

The V and J genes are TRBV6-1 and TRBJ1-5; a possible D gene is TRBD1 (5 bases). The CDR3 totals 17 residues. Germline CDR1 is MNHNS and CDR2 is SASEGT. Between the trimmed V and J ends, which lost 4 bases and 3 bases, there was a span of 19 bases. The CDR3 here is CASSASSQGGDNQPQHF. The CDR3 DNA is TGTGCCAGCAGTGCCTCCTCCCAGGGTGGCGACAATCAGCCCCAGCATTTT.

The genes are TRBV2 and TRBJ2-7; D might be TRBD1 (6 bases). The V end was cut by 4 bases, the J end by 0 bases, with 13 bases between. Germline values: CDR1 SNHLY, CDR2 FYNNEI. The CDR3 length is 15 residues. Here the CDR3 DNA reads TGTGCCAGCAGTGCTGGGACAAGCGCCTCCTACGAGCAGTACTTC. It translates to CASSAGTSASYEQYF.

The rearrangement uses TRBV3-1 (or the pseudogene TRBV3-2) and TRBJ2-7, with D perhaps matching TRBD2 (6 bases). CDR1 is LGHDT, CDR2 YNNKEL, per germline (reference sequence). V lost 4 bases and J lost 3, with 10 bases in between. CDR3 length equals 13 residues. CDR3 sequence (DNA): TGTGCCAGCAGCCCGTCCGGGAGCTACGAGCAGTACTTC. Protein sequence: CASSPSGSYEQYF.

This clone was seen just once. The V gene is TRBV5-1, the J gene TRBJ1-3; 8 positions match TRBD1. Germline V gene data show CDR1 as SGHRS and CDR2 as YFSETQ. The V and J ends lost 2 bases and 4 bases, in that order; junction bases with no gene match: 5. The CDR3 consists of 15 residues. DNA of the CDR3: TGCGCCAGCAGCTTTACAGGGGGATTGGGAAACACCATATATTTT. Translated, it gives CASSFTGGLGNTIYF.

The rearrangement uses TRBV19 and TRBJ1-1, with D maybe TRBD1 (5 bases). Germline CDR1 and CDR2: LNHDA and SQIVND (reference sequence). Trimming stripped 2 bases from V and 7 bases from J, with 17 bases between. The CDR3 consists of 15 residues. CDR3 region: CASSIRGGVRGEAFF. CDR3 coding DNA: TGTGCCAGTAGTATACGGGGCGGGGTTCGGGGTGAAGCTTTCTTT.

The rearrangement links TRBV19 to TRBJ1-5; D is unresolved. Germline lookup yields CDR1 LNHDA and CDR2 SQIVND (reference sequence). CDR3 length equals 16 residues. V lost 3 bases, J lost 3 bases, and 15 bases lay in between. This CDR3 reads CASSIPRILNNQPQHF. The CDR3 nucleotides are TGTGCCAGTAGTATCCCCAGGATCCTAAACAATCAGCCCCAGCATTTT.

This sequence joins TRBV11-2 and TRBJ1-2, with 10 bases matching TRBD1. The V gene's germline CDR1 is SGHAT and CDR2 FQNNGV. The V gene end was trimmed by 5 bases and the J gene end by 4 bases; junction bases not matched to a gene: 7. The CDR3 has 15 residues. The CDR3: CASSPGQGFLYGYTF. The DNA of the CDR3 is TGTGCCAGCAGCCCGGGACAGGGGTTCCTCTATGGCTACACCTTC.

The chain recombines TRBV24-1 with TRBJ1-1; TRBD1 matches at 9 bases. The CDR3 consists of 23 residues. Germline V gene lookup returns CDR1 KGHDR and CDR2 SFDVKD. The ends lost 4 bases at V and 6 bases at J; junction bases unmatched: 32. CDR3 protein: CATSDSTLGTGWTPTLGGAEAFF. DNA for the CDR3: TGTGCCACCAGTGACTCAACACTCGGGACAGGGTGGACTCCAACATTGGGAGGGGCTGAAGCTTTCTTT.

V is TRBV9 and J is TRBJ2-7; 12 bases agree with TRBD1. CDR1 and CDR2 from the germline V gene are SGDLS and YYNGEE. There are 17 residues in the CDR3. Trimming at V came to 3 bases and at J to 3 bases, leaving 10 bases not matched to a gene. The CDR3 region has the DNA TGTGCCAGCAGCGCGGGACAGGGGGCGCCTGGGGTCTACGAGCAGTACTTC. Its translation is CASSAGQGAPGVYEQYF.

The rearrangement links TRBV11-2 to TRBJ1-2, with TRBD1 matching over 9 bases. The CDR3 length is 14 residues. V shed 5 bases and J 2 bases; nucleotides not matched to a gene: 3. Germline CDR1 and CDR2: SGHAT and FQNNGV. CDR3 loop: CASSRDRANYGYTF. CDR3 coding DNA: TGTGCCAGCAGCCGGGACAGGGCCAACTATGGCTACACCTTC.

The CDR3 sequence is CASSGTGGSNTIYF. In DNA form, the CDR3 reads TGTGCCAGCAGCGGGACAGGGGGCTCAAACACCATATATTTT. This chain links TRBV28 with TRBJ1-3; TRBD1 matches 12 bases. CDR1 MDHEN and CDR2 SYDVKM come from the germline V gene. This CDR3 contains 14 residues. V dropped 6 bases and J dropped 6; count of bases not matched to a gene: 3.

The V call is TRBV29-1, the J call TRBJ2-2; 11 nucleotides align to TRBD2. The J segment lost 0 bases and the V segment lost 6 bases, leaving 9 bases of the junction unmatched. Germline CDR1 is SQVTM and CDR2 is ANQGSEA. This CDR3 contains 17 residues. Here the CDR3 reads CSVGGSSGGTNTGELFF. The CDR3 DNA reads as TGCAGCGTAGGTGGGTCTAGCGGGGGGACGAACACCGGGGAGCTGTTTTTT.

The V and J genes are TRBV30 and TRBJ1-6; 7 bases match TRBD1. Per germline, CDR1 GTSNPN and CDR2 SVGIG (reference sequence). CDR3 length: 13 amino acids. The V segment lost 5 bases and the J segment 5 bases; nucleotides outside the gene matches: 3. This CDR3 reads CAWGDSNNSPLHF. Written as DNA, the CDR3 is TGTGCCTGGGGGGACAGCAATAATTCACCCCTCCACTTT.

The rearrangement uses TRBV19 and TRBJ1-1; tentatively, D is TRBD1 (5 bases). V lost 7 bases and J 5 bases, leaving 11 bases between the germline ends. Germline loops: CDR1 LNHDA, CDR2 SQIVND (reference sequence). The length of the CDR3 is 12 residues. The CDR3: CASMARDTEAFF. CDR3 in DNA: TGTGCCAGTATGGCCAGGGATACTGAAGCTTTCTTT.

The V gene is TRBV5-1, the J gene TRBJ1-3, with TRBD1 matching over 9 bases. The CDR3 is 20 residues long. V lost 1 base and J lost 0; bases outside the gene matches: 14. Germline CDR1 is SGHRS and CDR2 is YFSETQ. In DNA, the CDR3 is TGCGCCAGCAGCTTGTCAGGACAGGGGCAAAGAGGCTTCTCTGGAAACACCATATATTTT. Translation gives CASSLSGQGQRGFSGNTIYF. The whole variable domain, filled in from reference TRBV5-1 and TRBJ1-3, reads KAGVTQTPRYLIKTRGQQVTLSCSPISGHRSVSWYQQTPGQGLQFLFEYFSETQRNKGNFPGRFSGRQFSNSRSEMNVSTLELGDSALYLCASSLSGQGQRGFSGNTIYFGEGSWLTVV.

This chain uses TRBV2 with TRBJ1-1; TRBD1 agrees at 8 bases. V dropped 7 bases and J dropped 0; count of bases not matched to a gene: 7. CDR1 is SNHLY and CDR2 is FYNNEI in the germline V gene. The CDR3 has 15 residues. DNA of the CDR3: TGTGCCAGCAAGTGGGGACAGGCCCTGAACACTGAAGCTTTCTTT. Its translation is CASKWGQALNTEAFF.

This clone has a handful of counts. This chain connects TRBV2 to TRBJ1-4; 9 positions match TRBD1. Germline V gene sequence: CDR1 SNHLY, CDR2 FYNNEI. V shed 3 bases, J shed 3 bases, and the junction held 2 bases outside the gene matches. This CDR3 is 15 amino acids long. As DNA, the CDR3 is TGTGCCAGCAGTGAGGGACAGGGCTCTAATGAAAAACTGTTTTTT. Translation: CASSEGQGSNEKLFF.

The CDR3 loop reads CSVGRGSTDTQYF. The CDR3 region has the DNA TGCAGCGTTGGGCGGGGGAGCACAGATACGCAGTATTTT. The chain joins TRBV29-1 to TRBJ2-3; 7 bases match TRBD2. Trimming at V came to 4 bases and at J to 0 bases, leaving 1 base not matched to a gene. Germline V lookup: CDR1 SQVTM, CDR2 ANQGSEA. This CDR3 region has 13 residues.

The table lists this clone with a count of one. The chain couples TRBV29-1 to TRBJ2-7; a weak D match, TRBD1 (5 bases). V lost 5 bases to trimming and J lost 9 bases, with 17 bases between them. The germline V gene encodes CDR1 SQVTM and CDR2 ANQGSEA. The CDR3 runs 12 residues. The CDR3 protein is CSVKPQGSAQYF. The CDR3 DNA reads as TGCAGCGTTAAACCGCAGGGCTCAGCGCAGTACTTC.

The DNA of the CDR3 is TGTGCCAGCAGCTCCGGGGGGAGCACAGATACGCAGTATTTT. As protein: CASSSGGSTDTQYF. The chain combines TRBV7-2 with TRBJ2-3; TRBD2 matches at 7 bases. The ends lost 4 bases at V and 0 bases at J; junction bases unmatched: 1. The CDR3 loop spans 14 amino acids. CDR1 and CDR2 (germline): SGHTA, FQGNSA.